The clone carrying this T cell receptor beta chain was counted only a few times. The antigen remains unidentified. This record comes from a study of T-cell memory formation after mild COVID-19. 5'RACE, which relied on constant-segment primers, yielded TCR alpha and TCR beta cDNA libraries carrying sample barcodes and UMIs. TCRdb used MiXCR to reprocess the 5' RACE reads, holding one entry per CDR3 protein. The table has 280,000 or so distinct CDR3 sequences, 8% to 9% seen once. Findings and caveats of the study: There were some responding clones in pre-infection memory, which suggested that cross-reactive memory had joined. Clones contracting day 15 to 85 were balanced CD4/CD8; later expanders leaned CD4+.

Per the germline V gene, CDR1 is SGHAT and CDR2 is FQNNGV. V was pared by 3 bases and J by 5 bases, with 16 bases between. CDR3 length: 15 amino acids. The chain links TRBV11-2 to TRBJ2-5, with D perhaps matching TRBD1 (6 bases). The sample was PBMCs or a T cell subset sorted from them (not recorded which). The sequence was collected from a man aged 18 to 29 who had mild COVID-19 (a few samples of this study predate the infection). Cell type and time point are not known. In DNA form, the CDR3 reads TGTGCCAGCAGCTTGGACAGTAATCCGGTGGAGACCCAGTACTTC. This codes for CASSLDSNPVETQYF.